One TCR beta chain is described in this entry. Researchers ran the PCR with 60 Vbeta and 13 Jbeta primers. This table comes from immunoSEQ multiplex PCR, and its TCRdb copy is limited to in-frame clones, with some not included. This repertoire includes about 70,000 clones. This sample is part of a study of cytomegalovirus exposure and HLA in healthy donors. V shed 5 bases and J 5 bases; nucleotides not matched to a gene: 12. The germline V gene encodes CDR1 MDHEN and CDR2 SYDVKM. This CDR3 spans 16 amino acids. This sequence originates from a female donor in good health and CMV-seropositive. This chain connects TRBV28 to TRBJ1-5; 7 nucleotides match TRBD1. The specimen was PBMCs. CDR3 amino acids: CASSPEGAGTYQPQHF. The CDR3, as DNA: TGTGCCAGCAGTCCCGAGGGGGCAGGGACCTATCAGCCCCAGCATTTT. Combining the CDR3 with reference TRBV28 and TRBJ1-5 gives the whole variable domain DVKVTQSSRYLVKRTGEKVFLECVQDMDHENMFWYRQDPGLGLRLIYFSYDVKMKEKGDIPEGYSVSREKKERFSLILESASTNQTSMYLCASSPEGAGTYQPQHFGDGTRLSIL.